This TCR beta chain was captured by sequencing in a study of T cell responses to AZD1222 COVID-19 vaccine. Study-level background: Analysis merged second doses at about 4 or about 12 weeks.

TCRdb keeps only in-frame clones here, not all; method: immunoSEQ multiplex PCR. Of under 95,000 clones detected, around 86% appear once; the ten largest clones hold over 2%. Germline CDR1 reads DFQATT; CDR2 reads SNEGSKA (reference sequence). The CDR3 is 11 amino acids. V trimming: 6 bases; J trimming: 7 bases; junction bases outside the gene matches: 4. As concerns this clone: Its antigen remains unidentified.

Study results and caveats: Spike as a whole was targeted by vaccine-associated CD4 TCRs, dominant at 160-218 and 743-854. Among AZD1222 vaccinees, only 6 or 7 were seropositive at baseline. White British people made up most donors, females outnumbered males, and clonal diversity was possibly underestimated.

This TCR was sampled from an adult in good health. The sequenced sample was peripheral blood, obtained on day 0 of AZD1222 vaccination. The gene calls are TRBV20-1 and TRBJ2-3, with TRBD1 matching over 7 bases. CDR3 sequence reads: CSAEQGYTQYF. The CDR3 DNA sequence: TGCAGTGCCGAACAGGGGTATACGCAGTATTTT.